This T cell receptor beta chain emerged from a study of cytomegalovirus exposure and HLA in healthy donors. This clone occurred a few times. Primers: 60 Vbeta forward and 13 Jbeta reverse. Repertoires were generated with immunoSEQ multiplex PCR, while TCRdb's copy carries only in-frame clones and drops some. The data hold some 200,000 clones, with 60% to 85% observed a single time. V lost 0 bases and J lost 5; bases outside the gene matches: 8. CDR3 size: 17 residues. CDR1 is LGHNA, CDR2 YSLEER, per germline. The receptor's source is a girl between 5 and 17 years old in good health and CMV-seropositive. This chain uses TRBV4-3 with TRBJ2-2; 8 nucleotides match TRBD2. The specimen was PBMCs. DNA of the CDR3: TGCGCCAGCAGCCAAGAAGCTGCGGGGGGAGTAACCGGGGAGCTGTTTTTT. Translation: CASSQEAAGGVTGELFF.